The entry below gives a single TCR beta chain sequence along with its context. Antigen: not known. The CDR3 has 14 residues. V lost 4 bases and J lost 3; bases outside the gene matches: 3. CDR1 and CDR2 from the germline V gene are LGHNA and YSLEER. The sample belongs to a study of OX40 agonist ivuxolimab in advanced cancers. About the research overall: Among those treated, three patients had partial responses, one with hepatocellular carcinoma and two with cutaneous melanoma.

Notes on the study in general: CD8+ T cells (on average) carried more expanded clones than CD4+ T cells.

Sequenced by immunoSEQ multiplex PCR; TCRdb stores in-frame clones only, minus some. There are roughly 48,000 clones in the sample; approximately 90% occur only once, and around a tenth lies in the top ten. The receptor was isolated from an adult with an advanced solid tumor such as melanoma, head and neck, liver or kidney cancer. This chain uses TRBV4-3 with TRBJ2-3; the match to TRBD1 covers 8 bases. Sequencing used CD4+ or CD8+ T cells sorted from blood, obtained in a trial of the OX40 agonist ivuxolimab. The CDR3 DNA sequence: TGCGCCAGCAGCCGACAGGGGAAGACAGATACGCAGTATTTT. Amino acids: CASSRQGKTDTQYF.